This passage covers 10 T cell receptor beta chains from one sample sequenced in a study of cytomegalovirus exposure and HLA in healthy donors. Sequenced by immunoSEQ multiplex PCR; TCRdb stores in-frame clones only, minus some. The sample comprises fewer than 200,000 clones, 87% of which are singletons, and 1.4% rests with the top ten. Sequencing input: PBMCs. These receptors came from a woman aged 25 to 39 in good health and CMV-seronegative.

This clone showed up just once. The chain joins TRBV28 to TRBJ2-1; 7 bases are a match to TRBD1. Germline CDR1 is MDHEN and CDR2 is SYDVKM. V was clipped by 4 bases and J by 2 bases; unmatched bases: 8. The CDR3 has 16 amino acids. In DNA form, the CDR3 reads TGTGCCAGCAGTTACGCCGACAGGGTTACCTACAATGAGCAGTTCTTC. Encoded protein: CASSYADRVTYNEQFF.

The rearrangement uses TRBV4-1 and TRBJ2-1; D might be TRBD2 (5 bases). The CDR3 has 15 amino acids. Trimming removed 0 bases from V and 7 bases from J, with 13 bases in between. The germline V gene has CDR1 MGHRA and CDR2 YSYEKL. CDR3 bases: TGCGCCAGCAGCCAAGATCTCAGCGGTTGGAATGAGCAGTTCTTC. Translation gives CASSQDLSGWNEQFF.

This sequence joins TRBV30 and TRBJ2-5, with unresolved D. The germline V and J ends were trimmed by 3 bases and 9 bases, with 20 bases remaining between them. The CDR3 spans 14 residues. The germline V gene encodes CDR1 GTSNPN and CDR2 SVGIG (reference sequence). The DNA of the CDR3 is TGTGCCTGGAGACCGGCCGCTGGGCTTAAGGCCCAGTACTTC. Protein: CAWRPAAGLKAQYF.

The chain links TRBV19 to TRBJ2-7; TRBD1 matches 10 bases. Germline CDR1 and CDR2: LNHDA and SQIVND (reference sequence). V gave up 6 bases and J gave up 5 bases; unmatched junction bases: 7. CDR3 size: 14 residues. The CDR3 sequence: CASRPGTGVDEQYF. The CDR3, as DNA: TGTGCCAGTAGACCCGGGACAGGGGTCGACGAGCAGTACTTC.

The gene calls are TRBV5-1 and TRBJ1-2; 8 bases are a match to TRBD1. The CDR3 consists of 15 residues. Germline V gene lookup returns CDR1 SGHRS and CDR2 YFSETQ. Trimming took 3 bases from V and 0 from J; bases not matched to a gene: 4. CDR3 loop: CASSSTGQANYGYTF. DNA for the CDR3: TGCGCCAGCAGCTCGACGGGACAGGCTAACTATGGCTACACCTTC.

The chain has TRBV4-1 and TRBJ2-3, with D tentatively TRBD2 (5 bases). Germline V gene sequence: CDR1 MGHRA, CDR2 YSYEKL. With 6 bases removed from V and 6 bases from J, the gap between germline ends came to 22 bases. The CDR3 is 16 amino acids. The CDR3 sequence is CASRLSPGLSSDTQYF. CDR3 sequence (DNA): TGCGCCAGCAGACTGTCACCGGGATTATCTTCGGATACGCAGTATTTT.

This rearrangement joins TRBV5-5 to TRBJ1-6, with TRBD1 identical over 9 bases. CDR3 size: 15 residues. V was pared by 4 bases and J by 9 bases, with 8 bases of the junction left unmatched. The V gene's germline CDR1 is SGHKS and CDR2 YYEKEE (reference sequence). CDR3 sequence (DNA): TGTGCCAGCAGCACGGGACAGGGTGTTGGTTCACCCCTCCACTTT. It specifies CASSTGQGVGSPLHF.

The rearrangement links TRBV14 to TRBJ2-3; D not certain. CDR3 length equals 14 residues. Trimming removed 1 base from V and 6 bases from J, with 11 bases in between. Germline lookup yields CDR1 SGHDN and CDR2 FVKESK. The CDR3 DNA reads as TGTGCCAGCAGCCAAGGCCTACCACAGGATACGCAGTATTTT. Encoded protein: CASSQGLPQDTQYF.

The chain employs TRBV27 and TRBJ1-5; D is perhaps TRBD1 (6 bases). The germline V gene encodes CDR1 MNHEY and CDR2 SMNVEV (reference sequence). The CDR3 covers 15 residues. V was cut by 6 bases and J by 0 bases, with 12 bases left in between. CDR3 nucleotides: TGTGCCAGCAGCGCCCAGGGGCGTAGCAATCAGCCCCAGCATTTT. Translated: CASSAQGRSNQPQHF.

The chain combines TRBV27 with TRBJ1-1; TRBD1 agrees at 7 bases. V lost 8 bases, J lost 6 bases, and 15 bases stayed unmatched. CDR3 size: 15 residues. CDR1 MNHEY and CDR2 SMNVEV come from the germline V gene (reference sequence). This CDR3 is CASLAQGVNGAEAFF. The CDR3 bases are TGTGCCAGCCTCGCTCAGGGGGTAAATGGTGCTGAAGCTTTCTTT.